A single sample gave rise to the 10 T cell receptor beta chains below, sequenced in a study of T cell responses to AZD1222 COVID-19 vaccine. This table comes from immunoSEQ multiplex PCR, and its TCRdb copy is limited to in-frame clones, with some not included. The sample yields fewer than 200,000 clones, over 85% seen once. Here the sequenced sample was peripheral blood, taken on day 0 of AZD1222 vaccination. The receptors were gathered from an adult in good health.

The J gene is TRBJ1-6, the V gene TRBV6-5; 8 nucleotides align to TRBD1. The trim removed 7 bases at V and 9 bases at J, leaving 5 bases unmatched. CDR1 MNHEY and CDR2 SVGAGI come from the germline V gene. The length of the CDR3 is 13 residues. The CDR3 DNA sequence: TGTGCCAGCAATCGGGACAGGTCTTCACCCCTCCACTTT. Translated: CASNRDRSSPLHF.

The gene calls are TRBV27 and TRBJ2-7; TRBD1 aligns across 8 bases. The CDR3 consists of 14 residues. The J segment lost 5 bases and the V segment lost 5 bases, leaving 8 bases of the junction unmatched. CDR1 MNHEY and CDR2 SMNVEV come from the germline V gene (reference sequence). Here the CDR3 DNA reads TGTGCCAGCAGTCCCAGGACAGGGAACAACGAGCAGTACTTC. It yields the protein CASSPRTGNNEQYF.

The CDR3 DNA follows: TGCGCCAGCAGCCAATCCTTAGGACTAAGCACAGATACGCAGTATTTT. It translates to CASSQSLGLSTDTQYF. V is TRBV4-3 and J is TRBJ2-3; weak D call: TRBD2 (6 bases). The germline V gene encodes CDR1 LGHNA and CDR2 YSLEER. This CDR3 region has 16 residues. The V gene lost 2 bases and the J gene lost 0 bases, with 12 bases spanning the gap.

This clone was detected only once. The chain has TRBV5-1 and TRBJ1-4; possibly TRBD1 for D (5 bases). The V gene lost 4 bases and the J gene lost 8 bases, with 12 bases spanning the gap. CDR3 size: 13 residues. The germline V gene encodes CDR1 SGHRS and CDR2 YFSETQ. Here the CDR3 reads CASSKQESEKLFF. Written as DNA, the CDR3 is TGCGCCAGCAGCAAACAGGAAAGCGAAAAACTGTTTTTT. Combining the CDR3 with reference TRBV5-1 and TRBJ1-4 gives the whole variable domain KAGVTQTPRYLIKTRGQQVTLSCSPISGHRSVSWYQQTPGQGLQFLFEYFSETQRNKGNFPGRFSGRQFSNSRSEMNVSTLELGDSALYLCASSKQESEKLFFGSGTQLSVL.

The V and J genes are TRBV7-2 and TRBJ2-5; TRBD2 is a possible D gene (5 bases). The CDR3 is 14 amino acids. V was pared by 5 bases and J by 1 base, with 11 bases between. Germline V gene sequence: CDR1 SGHTA, CDR2 FQGNSA. In DNA form, the CDR3 reads TGTGCCAGCAGCGGACGCGGGTTCCAAGAGACCCAGTACTTC. Encoded protein: CASSGRGFQETQYF. Complete variable domain (other parts from reference TRBV7-2 and TRBJ2-5): GAGVSQSPSNKVTEKGKDVELRCDPISGHTALYWYRQSLGQGLEFLIYFQGNSAPDKSGLPSDRFSAERTGGSVSTLTIQRTQQEDSAVYLCASSGRGFQETQYFGPGTRLLVL.

Here the CDR3 reads CASSLVFTAEAFF. For the CDR3, the DNA is TGTGCCAGCAGCTTGGTTTTTACAGCTGAAGCTTTCTTT. This chain joins TRBV5-5 and TRBJ1-1; D remains ambiguous. The germline V gene encodes CDR1 SGHKS and CDR2 YYEKEE (reference sequence). Trimming took 0 bases from V and 6 from J, leaving 9 bases between them. The CDR3 is 13 amino acids.

V is TRBV11-2 and J is TRBJ2-1; 10 bases are shared with TRBD2. CDR1 and CDR2 (germline): SGHAT, FQNNGV. The trim removed 4 bases at V and 7 bases at J, leaving 13 bases unmatched. This CDR3 is built from 17 residues. CDR3 in amino acids: CASSYDQLAGRANEQFF. The CDR3 DNA reads TGTGCCAGCAGCTATGACCAACTAGCGGGAAGGGCGAATGAGCAGTTCTTC.

The J gene is TRBJ1-1, the V gene TRBV14, with 7 bases lining up with TRBD1. The CDR3 is 13 residues long. V gave up 2 bases and J gave up 5 bases; unmatched junction bases: 2. Germline V gives CDR1 SGHDN, CDR2 FVKESK. The CDR3 sequence: CASSQTGDTEAFF. Here the CDR3 DNA reads TGTGCCAGCAGCCAAACAGGGGATACTGAAGCTTTCTTT.

The rearrangement links TRBV6-6 to TRBJ2-7; D gene unclear. The CDR3 runs 12 residues. Trimming shortened V by 6 bases and J by 0 bases, and 6 bases separated the two germline ends. Germline CDR1 is MNHNY and CDR2 is SVGAGI (reference sequence). The CDR3 protein is CASSPGSYEQYF. For the CDR3, the DNA is TGTGCCAGCAGCCCAGGCTCCTACGAGCAGTACTTC.

This clone was seen only once. V usage is TRBV14 and J usage is TRBJ2-1; 8 positions agree with TRBD2. This CDR3 contains 17 residues. The V gene end was trimmed by 1 base and the J gene end by 0 bases; junction bases not matched to a gene: 5. From germline, CDR1 is SGHDN and CDR2 FVKESK. The CDR3 DNA follows: TGTGCCAGCAGCCAAGGTCCTAGCGGGTACTCCTACAATGAGCAGTTCTTC. This codes for CASSQGPSGYSYNEQFF.